This T cell receptor (beta chain) was recorded in a study of CD8+CD57+ T cells in acquired aplastic anemia. Genomic DNA served as template for TCR beta VDJ and CDR3 profiling. One entry per CDR3 protein, called by TCRdb with MiXCR from the reads. The table has some 160,000 distinct CDR3 sequences, 40% to 60% seen once. The CDR3 sequence is 14 residues long. CDR1 is SNHLY and CDR2 is FYNNEI in the germline V gene. Losses at the gene ends were 4 bases for V and 2 bases for J; bases not matched to a gene: 3. Patients sequenced had flow cytometry evidence of CD8+CD57+ cell expansion. A few counts support this clonotype.

The clonotype comes from a human donor with aplastic anemia. The V and J genes are TRBV2 and TRBJ2-3; 7 bases are shared with TRBD1. The sequencing sample was made of sorted CD4+, CD8+, or CD8+CD57+ T cells (not recorded which) from PBMCs. CDR3 region: CASSGQGPTDTQYF. In nucleotides, the CDR3 is TGTGCCAGCAGTGGACAGGGTCCCACAGATACGCAGTATTTT.